Listed below are T cell receptor beta chains from one sample, sequenced in a study of regulatory T cells in long-lasting Graves disease. TCRdb itself ran the multiplex PCR reads through MiXCR, one entry per CDR3 protein. The repertoire includes over 200,000 distinct CDR3 sequences, around 18% of them detected once, and 12% to 15% sits in the top ten. The sample was also linked to a second study, of T cells in Graves' hyperthyroidism and ophthalmopathy.

Material: peripheral blood mononuclear cells (PBMCs), obtained at new diagnosis, from a patient treated with antithyroid drugs. The source is a woman under 40 with Graves disease. Both conserved end residues are part of each CDR3. Each record gives: D gene, clone size, V gene, J gene, CDR3 DNA, CDR3 protein. The D gene is left open where the match is weak. Clone size is stated in some rows and not others, as once, few, many or a class when expanded.

>.|.|TRBV20-1|TRBJ2-1
TGCAGTGCTAGCGGGGGCGGCTTGGCCAATGAGCAGTTCTTC
CSASGGGLANEQFF
>.|many|TRBV27|TRBJ2-1
TGTGCCAGCAGACGACAGAGCTCCTACAATGAGCAGTTCTTC
CASRRQSSYNEQFF
>TRBD1|many|TRBV12-3/TRBV12-4|TRBJ1-2
TGTGCCAGCACCGGGACCCTGACAGGGTACTATGGCTACACCTTC
CASTGTLTGYYGYTF
>.|many|TRBV5-1|TRBJ1-4
TGCGCCAGCAGCTTGGCCCTTCGGGGAAGTAATGAAAAACTGTTTTTT
CASSLALRGSNEKLFF
>.|many|TRBV5-8|TRBJ1-1
TGTGCCAGCATCTCGTGGGGGAGTGTGTCGGCTTTCTTT
CASISWGSVSAFF
>.|many|TRBV7-8|TRBJ1-2
TGTGCCAGCAGCTTAACCGGGAATCACTATGGCTACACCTTC
CASSLTGNHYGYTF
>.|many|TRBV5-1|TRBJ2-3
TGCGCCAGCAGCGGGCCAGATACGCAGTATTTT
CASSGPDTQYF
>.|many|TRBV10-3|TRBJ2-2
TGTGCCATCAGTGAGGGTATCTTGTCGGGAGGGGAGCTGTTTTTT
CAISEGILSGGELFF
>.|.|TRBV6-5|TRBJ2-3
TGTGCCAGCAGTTACTTGACTTCCCGGGCCCCTCGGGATACGCAGTATTTT
CASSYLTSRAPRDTQYF
>.|many|TRBV10-3|TRBJ1-2
TGTGCCATCAACGACATTAACTATGGCTACACCTTC
CAINDINYGYTF
>.|many|TRBV5-1|TRBJ2-7
TGCGCCAGCAGCTGGACGGGGGAGAGCTACGAGCAGTACTTC
CASSWTGESYEQYF
>TRBD1|.|TRBV9|TRBJ2-1
TGTGCCAGCAGCGTATTGGCGGGACAGGGTCTCCATGAGCAGTTCTTC
CASSVLAGQGLHEQFF
>TRBD2|many|TRBV20-1|TRBJ2-2
TGCAGTGCTAGTTCTGCGGGAGCCACCGGGGAGCTGTTTTTT
CSASSAGATGELFF
>.|.|TRBV27|TRBJ2-2
TGTGCCAGCAGTCCGCGATCCCCGACAGGATCGTCGAACACCGGGGAGCTGTTTTTT
CASSPRSPTGSSNTGELFF
>.|.|TRBV30|TRBJ2-7
TGTGCCTGGAGTGTTGGCTACGAGCAGTACTTC
CAWSVGYEQYF
>TRBD2|many|TRBV7-3|TRBJ2-7
TGTGCCAGCTCTAGCGGGGCTGGGGCCTACGAGCAGTACTTC
CASSSGAGAYEQYF